This TCR beta chain was recorded in a study of PD-L1 blockade in urothelial cancer. Looking at the study overall: Patients went on atezolizumab around 2014, receiving 1,200 mg intravenously every 3 weeks.

This sample's time point: peripheral blood 6 weeks after treatment start. Profiled with immunoSEQ multiplex PCR; TCRdb holds only in-frame clones, not every one. The data contain 40,000 to 45,000 clones, about 83% of them singletons. The receptor's source is a man in his sixties with urothelial cancer. The sample was PBMCs, taken around atezolizumab (anti-PD-L1) treatment.

The CDR3 region is CAIREISSGGDEQFF. CDR3 bases: TGTGCCATCAGAGAGATAAGTAGCGGAGGAGATGAGCAGTTCTTC. This chain connects TRBV10-3 to TRBJ2-1; TRBD2 might be the D (6 bases). Germline V lookup: CDR1 ENHRY, CDR2 SYGVKD. CDR3 length: 15 amino acids. Trimming removed 6 bases from V and 8 bases from J, with 20 bases in between.